The 25 T cell receptor beta chains listed next were all sequenced from one sample in a study of cytomegalovirus exposure and HLA in healthy donors. The PCR employed 60 Vbeta primers together with 13 Jbeta primers. Using immunoSEQ multiplex PCR, the repertoire was profiled, and TCRdb retains in-frame clones only, with some absent. Of more than 80,000 clones listed, 69% were seen once; the top ten hold 2.7%. The sequenced material came from PBMCs. The source of these receptors is a man aged 45-65 years in good health and CMV-seronegative.

The genes are TRBV4-3 and TRBJ2-3; D might be TRBD1 (5 bases). The ends were cut back, 2 bases at V and 0 bases at J, with 6 bases in the middle. Germline V gene lookup returns CDR1 LGHNA and CDR2 YSLEER. The CDR3 length is 14 residues. This CDR3 is CASSQRGSTDTQYF. As DNA, the CDR3 is TGCGCCAGCAGCCAAAGGGGTAGCACAGATACGCAGTATTTT.

CDR3 bases: TGTGCCTGGAGTGTTTTCCCTTGGGTAGCGGGGGGGGACTCCTACAATGAGCAGTTCTTC. Amino acid sequence: CAWSVFPWVAGGDSYNEQFF. The chain joins TRBV30 to TRBJ2-1, with TRBD2 matching over 11 bases. Germline V CDR1 and CDR2: GTSNPN, SVGIG (reference sequence). The ends lost 0 bases at V and 0 bases at J; junction bases unmatched: 13. There are 20 residues in the CDR3.

The V and J genes are TRBV7-3 and TRBJ2-2; 8 bases fit TRBD1. CDR3 length: 13 amino acids. J was trimmed by 8 bases and V by 5 bases; bases with no gene match: 4. Germline V gene sequence: CDR1 SGHTA, CDR2 FQGTGA. The CDR3 bases are TGTGCCAGCAGCACCGACAGGGGTGGGGAGCTGTTTTTT. Translating it yields CASSTDRGGELFF. Using reference TRBV7-3 and TRBJ2-2 for the parts outside the CDR3, the full variable domain is GAGVSQTPSNKVTEKGKYVELRCDPISGHTALYWYRQSLGQGPEFLIYFQGTGAADDSGLPNDRFFAVRPEGSVSTLKIQRTERGDSAVYLCASSTDRGGELFFGEGSRLTVL.

CDR3 nucleotide sequence: TGTGCCAGCAGCCATAAGGGGAAGAACACTGAAGCTTTCTTT. It specifies CASSHKGKNTEAFF. The chain links TRBV11-1 to TRBJ1-1; maybe TRBD1 (5 bases). CDR1 and CDR2 from the germline V gene are SGHAT and FQDESV (reference sequence). The CDR3 sequence is 14 residues long. V shed 5 bases and J shed 1 base, with 11 bases lying between them.

The V call is TRBV5-4, the J call TRBJ2-7, with a weak D call TRBD2 (5 bases). The ends were cut back, 0 bases at V and 0 bases at J, with 10 bases in the middle. CDR1 SGHNT and CDR2 YYREEE come from the germline V gene (reference sequence). The CDR3 has 15 residues. The CDR3 here is CASSLGGESSYEQYV. In nucleotides, the CDR3 is TGTGCCAGCAGCTTGGGGGGAGAAAGCTCCTACGAGCAGTACGTC.

V is TRBV28 and J is TRBJ2-7, with 10 bases aligning to TRBD1. This CDR3 region has 14 residues. Germline loops: CDR1 MDHEN, CDR2 SYDVKM. The J segment lost 6 bases and the V segment lost 4 bases, leaving 6 bases of the junction unmatched. CDR3 coding DNA: TGTGCCAGCAGTTCAGGACAGGGGGGAACCGAGCAGTACGTC. This gives the protein CASSSGQGGTEQYV.

The J gene is TRBJ2-2, the V gene TRBV6-6; 9 positions agree with TRBD2. The J segment lost 4 bases and the V segment lost 5 bases, leaving 5 bases of the junction unmatched. CDR1 and CDR2 from the germline V gene are MNHNY and SVGAGI (reference sequence). This CDR3 contains 15 residues. CDR3 residues: CASSPAGGGTGELFF. The CDR3 nucleotides read TGTGCCAGCAGTCCGGCGGGGGGGGGCACCGGGGAGCTGTTTTTT.

This clone was counted once. The chain links TRBV5-1 to TRBJ2-3; TRBD2 is a possible D gene (6 bases). Germline V lookup: CDR1 SGHRS, CDR2 YFSETQ. Trimming took off 0 bases at V and 5 bases at J, with 13 bases between the two ends. The CDR3 spans 15 residues. This CDR3 is CASSLAGLVGDTQYF. As DNA, the CDR3 is TGCGCCAGCAGCTTGGCGGGACTCGTAGGAGATACGCAGTATTTT.

The gene calls are TRBV15 and TRBJ2-7; 9 bases are a match to TRBD1. CDR1 and CDR2 from the germline V gene are LNHNV and YYDKDF (reference sequence). V was clipped by 2 bases and J by 6 bases; unmatched bases: 11. The CDR3 has 16 residues. The CDR3 here is CATSRSLGQGFGEQYF. CDR3 DNA sequence: TGTGCCACCAGCAGATCTCTCGGACAGGGGTTCGGCGAGCAGTACTTC.

V and J are TRBV4-3 and TRBJ2-7; D may be TRBD2 (7 bases). The CDR3 spans 15 residues. V was clipped by 9 bases and J by 4 bases, with 22 bases between them. Germline V lookup: CDR1 LGHNA, CDR2 YSLEER. DNA for the CDR3: TGCGCCAGTGGGGGGGCGGCGGTACCGTCTTACGAGCAGTACGTC. Translating it yields CASGGAAVPSYEQYV.

V usage is TRBV5-1 and J usage is TRBJ2-1, with a weak D call TRBD2 (6 bases). The germline V and J ends were trimmed by 5 bases and 6 bases, with 12 bases remaining between them. The CDR3 totals 13 residues. Germline-derived CDR1 and CDR2 are SGHRS and YFSETQ. The CDR3 DNA is TGCGCCAGCAGAACGGGAGAGGGCAATGAGCAGTTCTTC. It encodes CASRTGEGNEQFF.

This chain connects TRBV5-1 to TRBJ2-3; 11 bases are shared with TRBD2. The junction had 9 bases not matched to a gene; V was cut back by 5 bases and J by 4 bases. Germline CDR1 is SGHRS and CDR2 is YFSETQ. The CDR3 runs 16 residues. CDR3: CASSVGLADFPDTQYF. The CDR3 nucleotides read TGCGCCAGCAGTGTGGGACTAGCGGATTTCCCAGATACGCAGTATTTT. Full variable domain (outside the CDR3, taken from reference TRBV5-1 and TRBJ2-3): KAGVTQTPRYLIKTRGQQVTLSCSPISGHRSVSWYQQTPGQGLQFLFEYFSETQRNKGNFPGRFSGRQFSNSRSEMNVSTLELGDSALYLCASSVGLADFPDTQYFGPGTRLTVL.

This clone was observed a handful of times. The CDR3 is CATSRDLAGGSNEKLFF. CDR3 DNA sequence: TGTGCCACCAGCAGAGATCTGGCAGGGGGCTCTAATGAAAAACTGTTTTTT. V usage is TRBV15 and J usage is TRBJ1-4; 8 bases agree with TRBD1. Germline loops: CDR1 LNHNV, CDR2 YYDKDF (reference sequence). Trimming took 0 bases from V and 3 from J; bases not matched to a gene: 6. The CDR3 is 17 amino acids.

The rearrangement links TRBV7-9 to TRBJ1-6; D might be TRBD1 (5 bases). This CDR3 has 13 amino acids. V lost 7 bases and J lost 5, with 9 bases in between. The germline CDR1 and CDR2 sequences are SEHNR and FQNEAQ (reference sequence). CDR3 nucleotides: TGTGCCAGCACCCCGACAGATAATTCACCCCTCCACTTT. Residues: CASTPTDNSPLHF.

This clone came up once. A junction end diverges from the germline sequence, so it may reflect a read error. The rearrangement joins TRBV2 to TRBJ2-5; D possibly matches TRBD1 or TRBD2 (5 bases each). Germline V gene data show CDR1 as SNHLY and CDR2 as FYNNEI. The CDR3 contains 14 residues. The CDR3 DNA reads TGTGCCAGCAGAGAAGGGGAGTACCAAGAGACCCAGTACTTC. Its protein is CASREGEYQETQYF. Based on the CDR3 plus reference TRBV2 and TRBJ2-5, the full variable domain is EPEVTQTPSHQVTQMGQEVILRCVPISNHLYFYWYRQILGQKVEFLVSFYNNEISEKSEIFDDQFSVERPDGSNFTLKIRSTKLEDSAMYFCASREGEYQETQYFGPGTRLLVL.

This chain uses TRBV4-1 with TRBJ2-7; 10 bases are a match to TRBD1. Germline assignment: CDR1 MGHRA and CDR2 YSYEKL. CDR3 length: 15 residues. Trimming at V came to 1 base and at J to 5 bases, leaving 5 bases not matched to a gene. As DNA, the CDR3 is TGCGCCAGCAGCCAAGCGGACAGGGGGTTAAACGAGCAGTACTTC. It is translated as CASSQADRGLNEQYF.

The chain joins TRBV5-1 to TRBJ2-5, with TRBD1 matching 9 bases. Germline CDR1 is SGHRS and CDR2 is YFSETQ. V shed 4 bases and J 5 bases; nucleotides not matched to a gene: 6. CDR3 length equals 14 residues. The CDR3 loop reads CASSGGTGFETQYF. CDR3 DNA: TGCGCCAGCAGCGGCGGGACAGGGTTTGAGACCCAGTACTTC.

J is TRBJ2-2 and V is TRBV5-1; weak D call: TRBD1 (5 bases). Germline assignment: CDR1 SGHRS and CDR2 YFSETQ. Trimming left V 0 bases short and J 5 bases short, with 5 bases between. This CDR3 is 13 amino acids long. CDR3 sequence: CASSLAGTGELFF. CDR3 DNA sequence: TGCGCCAGCAGCTTGGCAGGGACCGGGGAGCTGTTTTTT.

V is TRBV4-3 and J is TRBJ2-1; 9 nucleotides line up with TRBD2. The CDR3 extends over 17 amino acids. Germline CDR1 and CDR2: LGHNA and YSLEER. The ends lost 0 bases at V and 10 bases at J; junction bases unmatched: 13. CDR3 in amino acids: CASSQDWRRGGRGEQFF. CDR3 coding DNA: TGCGCCAGCAGCCAAGATTGGAGGCGGGGGGGCCGGGGGGAGCAGTTCTTC.

This clone was picked up one time. The CDR3 is CASSLNSGTITGELFF. The CDR3 DNA follows: TGTGCCAGCAGCTTAAATAGCGGAACTATCACCGGGGAGCTGTTTTTT. This chain links TRBV7-3 with TRBJ2-2; tentatively, D is TRBD2 (6 bases). The germline gives CDR1 SGHTA, CDR2 FQGTGA. The CDR3 sequence is 16 residues long. V gave up 1 base and J gave up 4 bases, with 13 bases separating them.

This chain links TRBV5-1 with TRBJ1-6; 8 positions match TRBD1. From germline, CDR1 is SGHRS and CDR2 YFSETQ. V lost 2 bases to trimming and J lost 5 bases; unmatched junction nucleotides: 3. This CDR3 is 15 amino acids long. The CDR3 loop reads CASSFQGADNSPLHF. CDR3 bases: TGCGCCAGCAGCTTCCAGGGGGCAGATAATTCACCCCTCCACTTT.

This chain links TRBV5-1 with TRBJ2-6; a possible D gene is TRBD1 (6 bases). The germline gives CDR1 SGHRS, CDR2 YFSETQ. V was trimmed by 1 base and J by 2 bases, leaving 16 bases between them. CDR3 length: 18 amino acids. This chain's CDR3 is CASSLLEQGPPGANVLTF. CDR3 DNA sequence: TGCGCCAGCAGCTTGTTGGAACAGGGCCCTCCTGGGGCCAACGTCCTGACTTTC.

This clone came up once. This chain uses TRBV7-9 with TRBJ1-1; TRBD1 aligns across 7 bases. CDR1 SEHNR and CDR2 FQNEAQ come from the germline V gene (reference sequence). Trimming cost V 7 bases and J 1 base; bases outside gene matches: 6. The CDR3 covers 14 residues. CDR3: CASTPRTGNTEAFF. The CDR3 DNA reads as TGTGCCAGCACCCCCCGGACAGGGAACACTGAAGCTTTCTTT.

The chain employs TRBV10-3 and TRBJ2-2; perhaps TRBD2 as D (5 bases). The CDR3 covers 15 residues. V was cut by 3 bases and J by 3 bases, with 11 bases left in between. Germline CDR1 is ENHRY and CDR2 is SYGVKD. This CDR3 reads CAISDSLAHTGELFF. The CDR3 bases are TGTGCCATCAGTGACTCTCTAGCCCACACCGGGGAGCTGTTTTTT.

The chain has TRBV6-1 and TRBJ2-5; TRBD1 might be the D (5 bases). The germline V gene encodes CDR1 MNHNS and CDR2 SASEGT. The V end was cut by 3 bases, the J end by 0 bases, with 8 bases between. The CDR3 loop spans 14 amino acids. The CDR3 sequence is CASSDRVYQETQYF. The DNA of the CDR3 is TGTGCCAGCAGTGACAGGGTTTACCAAGAGACCCAGTACTTC.